The 32 T cell receptor beta chains below come from one sample, sequenced in a study of T-cell reconstitution after alpha-beta-depleted transplantation in children. Library preparation (for TCRbeta) was performed with unique molecular identifiers. TCRdb analysed the PCR reads with MiXCR anew, one entry per CDR3 protein. The data show approximately 650,000 distinct CDR3 sequences, over 10% seen once. The source was PBMCs, collected before TCRalphabeta/CD19-depleted stem cell transplant. The origin of the receptors is a girl under 10 years old with congenital amegakaryocytic thrombocytopenia, due to receive a stem cell transplant.

The CDR3 loop is CAWSVSFRAAKPPYEQYF. The CDR3 DNA is TGTGCCTGGAGTGTAAGTTTCCGGGCAGCCAAGCCACCCTACGAGCAGTACTTC. This rearrangement joins TRBV30 to TRBJ2-7; D not resolved. This CDR3 comprises 18 residues. V shed 0 bases and J shed 2 bases, with 23 bases lying between them. CDR1 and CDR2 from the germline V gene are GTSNPN and SVGIG (reference sequence).

This clonotype appeared a few times. The rearrangement uses TRBV2 and TRBJ2-7; no definite D call. Germline values: CDR1 SNHLY, CDR2 FYNNEI. The CDR3 runs to 12 residues. V was trimmed by 6 bases and J by 3 bases, leaving 9 bases between them. The CDR3 nucleotides are TGTGCCAGCAGGGACGGTGACTACGAGCAGTACTTC. Residues: CASRDGDYEQYF.

This clonotype has only a few counts. The V gene is TRBV14, the J gene TRBJ2-1, with a weak D call TRBD2 (6 bases). V was pared by 2 bases and J by 7 bases, with 18 bases between. Germline V gene data show CDR1 as SGHDN and CDR2 as FVKESK. This CDR3 contains 16 residues. The CDR3 bases are TGTGCCAGCAGCCAACTCCGAACCGGGAGCCAGAATGAGCAGTTCTTC. It is translated as CASSQLRTGSQNEQFF.

This clonotype was seen repeatedly, ten times or more. V usage is TRBV20-1 and J usage is TRBJ2-4; 8 bases line up with TRBD2. Trimming removed 2 bases from V and 0 bases from J; junction bases left unmatched: 9. The V gene's germline CDR1 is DFQATT and CDR2 SNEGSKA (reference sequence). The CDR3 length is 17 residues. The CDR3 nucleotides read TGCAGTGCTAGAAAGCGGGCGGGGGGACTAGCCAAAAACATTCAGTACTTC. Its protein product is CSARKRAGGLAKNIQYF.

This clonotype appeared a few times. V usage is TRBV12-3 or TRBV12-4 and J usage is TRBJ2-7; D may be TRBD1 (6 bases). The ends were cut back, 6 bases at V and 1 base at J, with 10 bases in the middle. The CDR3 runs 13 residues. CDR3 sequence: CASRTGTSYEQYF. The CDR3 nucleotides are TGTGCCAGCAGAACCGGGACATCCTACGAGCAGTACTTC.

This clonotype was recorded many times. V gene TRBV29-1 combines with J gene TRBJ2-2; D gene ambiguous. CDR1 and CDR2 (germline): SQVTM, ANQGSEA. This CDR3 spans 13 amino acids. The V end was cut by 4 bases, the J end by 2 bases, with 8 bases between. For the CDR3, the DNA is TGCAGCGTTGGGCCCCGAAACACCGGGGAGCTGTTTTTT. As protein: CSVGPRNTGELFF.

The genes are TRBV7-2 and TRBJ2-1, with 10 bases lining up with TRBD2. CDR3 length: 17 residues. With 4 bases clipped from V and 5 bases from J, the junction kept 11 bases outside the gene matches. Per the germline V gene, CDR1 is SGHTA and CDR2 is FQGNSA. The CDR3 sequence: CASSSTLAGVLHNEQFF. DNA of the CDR3: TGTGCCAGCAGCTCCACCCTAGCGGGAGTACTCCACAATGAGCAGTTCTTC.

In regard to this clonotype: Since a much larger clone is just one base distant, this may be a read error. The V gene is TRBV5-1, the J gene TRBJ2-1; TRBD2 agrees at 8 bases. Germline values: CDR1 SGHRS, CDR2 YFSETQ. The CDR3 has 17 residues. Trimming cost V 3 bases and J 0 bases; bases outside gene matches: 8. The CDR3 sequence: CASSSLSGGSSYNEQFF. The CDR3 DNA follows: TGCGCCAGCAGCTCACTATCGGGAGGGAGCTCCTACAATGAGCAGTTCTTC.

The table lists this clonotype with many counts. This chain links TRBV28 with TRBJ1-2; D is possibly TRBD1 (6 bases). CDR1 is MDHEN, CDR2 SYDVKM, per germline. CDR3 length equals 15 residues. V shed 6 bases and J shed 1 base, with 15 bases lying between them. The CDR3 protein is CASRGNRAHNYGYTF. CDR3 in DNA: TGTGCCAGCAGGGGGAACAGGGCCCATAACTATGGCTACACCTTC.

About this clonotype itself: Since no conserved phenylalanine or tryptophan closes the CDR3, a read error is the likely cause. The chain is built from TRBV7-6 and TRBJ2-3, with D unresolved. Trimming left V 0 bases short and J 6 bases short, with 7 bases between. Germline V gene data show CDR1 as SGHVS and CDR2 as FNYEAQ. CDR3 size: 13 residues. CDR3 nucleotide sequence: TGTGCCAGCAGCTTAGCCCAGCCCGATACGCAGTATTAT. Translating gives CASSLAQPDTQYY.

In this sample, this clonotype turned up a few times. V usage is TRBV6-5 and J usage is TRBJ2-5, with 9 nucleotides matching TRBD2. Germline values: CDR1 MNHEY, CDR2 SVGAGI. The CDR3 extends over 17 amino acids. The V gene end was trimmed by 3 bases and the J gene end by 2 bases; junction bases not matched to a gene: 10. The CDR3 DNA follows: TGTGCCAGCAGTTATCCCCTAGCGGGAACCTTTCAAGAGACCCAGTACTTC. Protein: CASSYPLAGTFQETQYF.

This clonotype was observed many times. V usage is TRBV7-6 and J usage is TRBJ2-1, with D perhaps matching TRBD2 (6 bases). Germline CDR1 SGHVS, CDR2 FNYEAQ. The CDR3 runs to 16 residues. V lost 5 bases to trimming and J lost 0 bases, with 14 bases between them. The CDR3 region is CASSHQRRGSYNEQFF. In nucleotides, the CDR3 is TGTGCCAGCAGCCATCAGCGGAGGGGCTCCTACAATGAGCAGTTCTTC.

This clonotype showed up just a few times. V is TRBV7-9 and J is TRBJ2-7, with TRBD2 matching over 8 bases. CDR1 SEHNR and CDR2 FQNEAQ come from the germline V gene (reference sequence). Germline trimming cut 5 bases from V and 4 bases from J; bases unmatched to any gene: 10. The CDR3 spans 15 residues. This CDR3 reads CASSANSGTMYEQYF. CDR3 in DNA: TGTGCCAGCAGCGCCAATAGCGGGACTATGTACGAGCAGTACTTC.

The table lists this clonotype with many counts. The chain employs TRBV5-6 and TRBJ1-5; TRBD1 matches at 10 bases. Germline V CDR1 and CDR2: SGHDT, YYEEEE. The CDR3 totals 14 residues. Trimming cost V 4 bases and J 4 bases; bases outside gene matches: 2. The CDR3 sequence: CASSTGQGNQPQHF. The CDR3 DNA reads TGTGCCAGCAGCACGGGACAGGGGAATCAGCCCCAGCATTTT. The whole variable domain, remainder taken from reference TRBV5-6 and TRBJ1-5, is DAGVTQSPTHLIKTRGQQVTLRCSPKSGHDTVSWYQQALGQGPQFIFQYYEEEERQRGNFPDRFSGHQFPNYSSELNVNALLLGDSALYLCASSTGQGNQPQHFGDGTRLSIL.

The chain uses TRBV6-5 and TRBJ2-1, with 7 nucleotides matching TRBD1. The CDR3 spans 16 residues. Trimming removed 0 bases from V and 4 bases from J; junction bases left unmatched: 6. CDR1 is MNHEY and CDR2 is SVGAGI in the germline V gene. CDR3 region: CASSYSPGTAYNEQFF. DNA for the CDR3: TGTGCCAGCAGTTACTCTCCCGGGACAGCATACAATGAGCAGTTCTTC.

There are many counts of this clonotype. V is TRBV7-9 and J is TRBJ1-6, with a possible D match to TRBD1 (6 bases). CDR1 SEHNR and CDR2 FQNEAQ come from the germline V gene (reference sequence). CDR3 length equals 16 residues. V was shortened by 4 bases and J by 9 bases, with 19 bases between the two germline ends. The CDR3 is CASSSYRYRASSPLHF. As DNA, the CDR3 is TGTGCCAGCAGCTCTTACCGATACAGGGCTAGTTCACCCCTCCACTTT.

On this clonotype itself: A single base separates this from a much larger clone, so it may be a read error. The chain employs TRBV12-3 or TRBV12-4 and TRBJ2-3; D unclear. The CDR3 covers 13 residues. The V end lost 5 bases, the J end lost 5 bases, and 11 bases lay between the germline ends. CDR3 coding DNA: TGTGCCAGCAGTAAAAGGGCCCGAGATACGCAGTATTTT. Its translation is CASSKRARDTQYF.

This clonotype showed up just a few times. The chain is built from TRBV28 and TRBJ2-1; 9 positions match TRBD2. Germline V gives CDR1 MDHEN, CDR2 SYDVKM. The CDR3 extends over 16 amino acids. The trim removed 5 bases at V and 9 bases at J, leaving 14 bases unmatched. The CDR3 DNA is TGTGCCAGCAGTACCCAGCGGGAGGAGAGGCCCGGTGAGCAGTTCTTC. This gives the protein CASSTQREERPGEQFF.

This clonotype has just a few counts. The chain recombines TRBV21-1 with TRBJ2-3; TRBD2, the table's D call, lacks a check against the DNA. TRBV21-1 counts as a pseudogene. The CDR3 length is 17 residues. In DNA, the CDR3 is TGTGCCAGCAGCAAAGGAGGGCGGAGCCAATCCACAGATACGCAGTATTTT. Its protein is CASSKGGRSQSTDTQYF.

The sample holds many counts of this clonotype. The genes are TRBV5-1 and TRBJ2-2; a weak D match, TRBD1 (6 bases). There are 15 residues in the CDR3. The V gene lost 4 bases and the J gene lost 1 base, with 11 bases spanning the gap. The germline CDR1 and CDR2 sequences are SGHRS and YFSETQ. The CDR3 nucleotides are TGCGCCAGCAGCCCGGGACACCTGAACACCGGGGAGCTGTTTTTT. Protein sequence: CASSPGHLNTGELFF. Looking up the rest from reference TRBV5-1 and TRBJ2-2 gives the full variable domain: KAGVTQTPRYLIKTRGQQVTLSCSPISGHRSVSWYQQTPGQGLQFLFEYFSETQRNKGNFPGRFSGRQFSNSRSEMNVSTLELGDSALYLCASSPGHLNTGELFFGEGSRLTVL.

This chain joins TRBV20-1 and TRBJ2-1, with TRBD2 identical over 14 bases. In germline, CDR1 is DFQATT, CDR2 SNEGSKA (reference sequence). The CDR3 totals 13 residues. CDR3 nucleotides: TGCAGGGGAGGACTAGCGGGAGGAGGTGAGCAGTTCTTC. This codes for CRGGLAGGGEQFF.

The chain recombines TRBV7-8 with TRBJ2-7, with 9 bases matching TRBD2. V was clipped by 4 bases and J by 1 base; unmatched bases: 8. This CDR3 has 16 amino acids. Germline V gene sequence: CDR1 SGHVS, CDR2 FQNEAQ. For the CDR3, the DNA is TGTGCCAGCAGCTGGGGAATAGCGGGAGTGTCCTACGAGCAGTACTTC. It translates to CASSWGIAGVSYEQYF.

This clonotype has only a few counts. The rearrangement links TRBV5-1 to TRBJ2-5; D ambiguous. This CDR3 is 15 amino acids long. The V gene lost 3 bases and the J gene lost 1 base, with 13 bases spanning the gap. Germline-derived CDR1 and CDR2 are SGHRS and YFSETQ. The CDR3 is CASSWTSELQETQYF. The CDR3 DNA is TGCGCCAGCAGCTGGACCTCGGAGCTCCAAGAGACCCAGTACTTC.

The V call is TRBV29-1, the J call TRBJ1-2, with 8 bases lining up with TRBD1. Looked up from germline, CDR1 is SQVTM and CDR2 is ANQGSEA. The V and J ends lost 4 bases and 10 bases, in that order; junction bases with no gene match: 5. The CDR3 runs 11 residues. For the CDR3, the DNA is TGCAGCGTTGGGACAGGGAAGACCTACACCTTC. Protein product: CSVGTGKTYTF.

This clonotype was counted many times. The chain has TRBV10-3 and TRBJ2-1; 8 bases match TRBD2. The V and J ends lost 2 bases and 8 bases, in that order; junction bases with no gene match: 8. The germline CDR1 and CDR2 sequences are ENHRY and SYGVKD. CDR3 length equals 15 residues. The chain's CDR3 is CAISERNGRGDEQFF. The CDR3 DNA sequence: TGTGCCATCAGTGAGCGGAACGGGAGGGGAGATGAGCAGTTCTTC.

The rearrangement links TRBV20-1 to TRBJ1-6; D is unclear. There are 12 residues in the CDR3. V was trimmed by 6 bases and J by 9 bases, leaving 12 bases between them. Germline V gene lookup returns CDR1 DFQATT and CDR2 SNEGSKA (reference sequence). CDR3: CSAKTESSPLHF. The CDR3 nucleotides read TGCAGTGCCAAGACCGAAAGTTCACCCCTCCACTTT.

This clonotype came up many times. In nucleotides, the CDR3 is TGCAGTGCTAGAAAGACTCCCAACAATGAGCAGTTCTTC. Protein sequence: CSARKTPNNEQFF. The J gene is TRBJ2-1, the V gene TRBV20-1, with D unclear. This CDR3 is 13 amino acids long. V was cut by 2 bases and J by 5 bases, with 10 bases left in between. From germline, CDR1 is DFQATT and CDR2 SNEGSKA (reference sequence).

This clonotype was counted at least ten times. The V gene is TRBV29-1, the J gene TRBJ2-3; 8 positions agree with TRBD2. After removal of 4 bases from V and 0 bases from J, the junction contained 6 bases not matched to a gene. Germline V gene lookup returns CDR1 SQVTM and CDR2 ANQGSEA. This CDR3 comprises 15 residues. The CDR3 protein is CSVGGASGSTDTQYF. The CDR3 DNA sequence: TGCAGCGTTGGTGGGGCTAGCGGGAGCACAGATACGCAGTATTTT.

The chain carries TRBV7-9 and TRBJ2-4; D is undetermined. The germline gives CDR1 SEHNR, CDR2 FQNEAQ (reference sequence). V was trimmed by 2 bases and J by 5 bases, leaving 10 bases between them. There are 14 residues in the CDR3. The CDR3 nucleotides are TGTGCCAGCAGCTTACAGGAATCCGAAAACATTCAGTACTTC. It is translated as CASSLQESENIQYF.

This clonotype showed up just a few times. The chain uses TRBV20-1 and TRBJ1-4; perhaps TRBD1 as D (6 bases). Germline CDR1 reads DFQATT; CDR2 reads SNEGSKA (reference sequence). The CDR3 contains 15 residues. Between the trimmed V and J ends, which lost 0 bases and 4 bases, there was a span of 12 bases. This CDR3 reads CSARDRTGLNEKLFF. The CDR3 DNA is TGCAGTGCTAGAGATCGCACAGGGCTTAATGAAAAACTGTTTTTT.

J is TRBJ1-2 and V is TRBV20-1; no clear D. V was clipped by 7 bases and J by 6 bases, with 15 bases between them. The length of the CDR3 is 12 residues. Germline CDR1 DFQATT, CDR2 SNEGSKA (reference sequence). Written as DNA, the CDR3 is TGCAGTGTTGATGCGGGGAGAGATGGCTACACCTTC. Translating it yields CSVDAGRDGYTF.

This clonotype was picked up a small number of times. The V gene is TRBV7-9, the J gene TRBJ2-3, with 9 bases fitting TRBD2. In germline, CDR1 is SEHNR, CDR2 FQNEAQ (reference sequence). V dropped 2 bases and J dropped 6; count of bases not matched to a gene: 6. The CDR3 runs to 15 residues. CDR3 sequence reads: CASSLIAGEGDTQYF. In nucleotides, the CDR3 is TGTGCCAGCAGCTTAATAGCGGGAGAGGGTGATACGCAGTATTTT. Complete variable domain (other parts from reference TRBV7-9 and TRBJ2-3): DTGVSQNPRHKITKRGQNVTFRCDPISEHNRLYWYRQTLGQGPEFLTYFQNEAQLEKSRLLSDRFSAERPKGSFSTLEIQRTEQGDSAMYLCASSLIAGEGDTQYFGPGTRLTVL.